At least ten counts were recorded for the clone carrying this TCR beta chain. Its antigen is not identified. V was shortened by 6 bases and J by 4 bases, with 7 bases between the two germline ends. The germline V gene encodes CDR1 MNHEY and CDR2 SVGEGT. CDR3 length: 12 residues. The use of a sample-barcoded 5' primer and a J-beta primer mix characterized a second PCR of roughly 6 to 12 cycles. From each sample, at least 2.5 million paired-end reads containing CDR3 were obtained. TCRdb reprocessed the 5' RACE reads with MiXCR, giving one entry per CDR3 protein. The sample contains just over 800,000 distinct CDR3 sequences, around 62% of which appear only once. This specimen comes from a study of blood T cells in healthy people across ages. Those donating, healthy Caucasian individuals from Russia, were aged 6 to 90. Overall study results and limits: Diversity was higher, and naive CD4+ cells more numerous, in long-lived donors than in aged donors. Age advanced and TCR beta diversity per million T cells fell, roughly linearly.

The rearrangement links TRBV6-2 or TRBV6-3 to TRBJ1-5; no definite D call. What was sequenced was blood. This TCR was sampled from a man aged 25 to 40 in good health. Here the CDR3 reads CASRGGNQPQHF. The CDR3 DNA reads TGTGCCAGCAGGGGCGGGAATCAGCCCCAGCATTTT.